This passage covers 22 T cell receptor beta chains from one sample sequenced in a study of T cell responses to AZD1222 COVID-19 vaccine. The repertoire was sequenced with immunoSEQ multiplex PCR; TCRdb's copy has only in-frame clones and lacks some. The sample includes fewer than 50,000 clones, approximately 80% seen only once; the top ten take roughly 7%. This sample comprised peripheral blood, obtained on day 0 of AZD1222 vaccination. The receptor set was obtained from an adult in good health.

The chain has TRBV11-2 and TRBJ2-5, with D perhaps matching TRBD1 (6 bases). Trimming left V 7 bases short and J 3 bases short, with 9 bases between. Germline-derived CDR1 and CDR2 are SGHAT and FQNNGV. This CDR3 is 12 amino acids long. DNA for the CDR3: TGTGCCAGCAATAACAGGGAAGAGACCCAGTACTTC. The encoded protein is CASNNREETQYF.

This chain uses TRBV27 with TRBJ2-2; either TRBD1 or TRBD2 may supply D (6 bases each). Trimming shortened V by 4 bases and J by 6 bases, and 21 bases separated the two germline ends. CDR3 length: 17 residues. The germline CDR1 and CDR2 sequences are MNHEY and SMNVEV (reference sequence). In nucleotides, the CDR3 is TGTGCCAGCAGTTACTTGACAGTGAGGGGGGAGGCCGGGGAGCTGTTTTTT. This translates into CASSYLTVRGEAGELFF.

This chain links TRBV18 with TRBJ2-1; perhaps TRBD1 as D (5 bases). The CDR3 consists of 12 residues. Germline V CDR1 and CDR2: KGHSH, LQKENI. Between the trimmed V and J ends, which lost 6 bases and 6 bases, there was a span of 9 bases. CDR3 sequence: CASSQGSNEQFF. The CDR3 DNA is TGTGCCAGCTCGCAGGGTAGCAATGAGCAGTTCTTC. Together with reference TRBV18 and TRBJ2-1, the CDR3 gives the full variable domain: NAGVMQNPRHLVRRRGQEARLRCSPMKGHSHVYWYRQLPEEGLKFMVYLQKENIIDESGMPKERFSAEFPKEGPSILRIQQVVRGDSAAYFCASSQGSNEQFFGPGTRLTVL.

The chain couples TRBV7-6 to TRBJ1-1; a weak D match, TRBD1 (5 bases). Looked up from germline, CDR1 is SGHVS and CDR2 is FNYEAQ. Trimming cost V 3 bases and J 4 bases, with 12 bases left between them. This CDR3 comprises 14 residues. Written as DNA, the CDR3 is TGTGCCAGCAGCTTGGAGGGGCACGGCACTGAAGCTTTCTTT. It is translated as CASSLEGHGTEAFF.

J is TRBJ2-1 and V is TRBV3-1 (or the pseudogene TRBV3-2), with TRBD1 identical over 8 bases. This CDR3 contains 17 residues. V trimming: 2 bases; J trimming: 5 bases; junction bases outside the gene matches: 11. Germline V CDR1 and CDR2: LGHDT, YNNKEL (reference sequence). The CDR3 loop is CASSQRTLGQGNNEQFF. Written as DNA, the CDR3 is TGTGCCAGCAGCCAACGTACCCTAGGACAGGGAAACAATGAGCAGTTCTTC.

The J gene is TRBJ2-1, the V gene TRBV5-1; 9 bases are a match to TRBD2. The V and J ends lost 2 bases and 6 bases, in that order; junction bases with no gene match: 6. This CDR3 has 15 residues. Germline-derived CDR1 and CDR2 are SGHRS and YFSETQ. The CDR3 sequence: CASSFAGGPGNEQFF. CDR3 in DNA: TGCGCCAGCAGCTTTGCGGGGGGGCCTGGCAATGAGCAGTTCTTC.

The chain is built from TRBV6-5 and TRBJ2-7; a possible D gene is TRBD2 (6 bases). V lost 7 bases and J lost 3, with 7 bases in between. Germline CDR1 and CDR2: MNHEY and SVGAGI. The CDR3 is made up of 11 amino acids. CDR3 sequence (DNA): TGTGCCAGCATGGAGGGCTACGAGCAGTACGTC. This encodes CASMEGYEQYV.

This clone is labeled as medium-sized. The chain recombines TRBV7-9 with TRBJ1-6; D unclear. Trimming removed 5 bases at V and 7 bases at J, with 9 bases between. The CDR3 loop spans 13 amino acids. Germline V gene lookup returns CDR1 SEHNR and CDR2 FQNEAQ (reference sequence). This CDR3 reads CASSQEVNSPLHF. The CDR3 region has the DNA TGTGCCAGCAGCCAAGAGGTGAATTCACCCCTCCACTTT.

The chain combines TRBV6-5 with TRBJ1-4; 8 bases line up with TRBD1. The germline V gene has CDR1 MNHEY and CDR2 SVGAGI. The CDR3 length is 15 residues. The ends lost 5 bases at V and 5 bases at J; junction bases unmatched: 7. The CDR3 loop reads CASSLIQGANEKLFF. The CDR3 DNA is TGTGCCAGCAGTCTCATCCAGGGGGCAAATGAAAAACTGTTTTTT.

The genes are TRBV7-2 and TRBJ2-4; D tentatively reads TRBD1 or TRBD2 (5 bases each). The CDR3 extends over 14 amino acids. Germline CDR1 and CDR2: SGHTA and FQGNSA. The V end was cut by 4 bases, the J end by 7 bases, with 14 bases between. The CDR3 DNA sequence: TGTGCCAGCAGCTCCCTATGGGGCGGGAACATTCAGTACTTC. Translated, it gives CASSSLWGGNIQYF. The whole variable domain, filled in from reference TRBV7-2 and TRBJ2-4, reads GAGVSQSPSNKVTEKGKDVELRCDPISGHTALYWYRQSLGQGLEFLIYFQGNSAPDKSGLPSDRFSAERTGGSVSTLTIQRTQQEDSAVYLCASSSLWGGNIQYFGAGTRLSVL.

There are a few counts of this clone. This chain uses TRBV7-2 with TRBJ2-5; 7 bases fit TRBD2. The CDR3 sequence is 17 residues long. Germline V CDR1 and CDR2: SGHTA, FQGNSA. Unmatched junction bases numbered 12, after V lost 0 bases and J lost 5 bases. Written as DNA, the CDR3 is TGTGCCAGCAGCTTAGCTGGGGGGGACCGAGGGTGGGAGACCCAGTACTTC. Its translation: CASSLAGGDRGWETQYF.

In this sample, this clone turned up once. The chain joins TRBV12-3 or TRBV12-4 to TRBJ1-5; D ambiguous. This CDR3 region has 11 residues. V gave up 3 bases and J gave up 8 bases, with 5 bases separating them. CDR3 DNA sequence: TGTGCCAGCAGTTTTGGGAAGCCCCAGCATTTT. It encodes CASSFGKPQHF.

Details on this clone: One junction end disagrees with the germline gene, perhaps due to a read error. This rearrangement joins TRBV7-2 to TRBJ1-1, with D unclear. Germline V gene data show CDR1 as SGHTA and CDR2 as FQGNSA. This CDR3 is 15 amino acids long. CDR3 sequence: CASSVATGGNAEAFF. CDR3 sequence (DNA): TGTGCCAGCAGCGTAGCGACGGGAGGGAATGCTGAAGCTTTCTTT.

This chain uses TRBV5-4 with TRBJ1-2, with D possibly TRBD1 on 5 matching bases. The CDR3 is made up of 12 amino acids. Between the trimmed V and J ends, which lost 2 bases and 8 bases, there was a span of 10 bases. Germline V gene data show CDR1 as SGHNT and CDR2 as YYREEE (reference sequence). The CDR3 protein is CASSFQEGGYTF. In DNA, the CDR3 is TGTGCCAGCAGCTTCCAGGAGGGGGGCTACACCTTC.

On this clone itself: A much more abundant neighbour one base away suggests this may be a read error. The same CDR3 can be traced to other DNA sequences in this sample. The chain combines TRBV2 with TRBJ1-1; D not certain. Trimming removed 4 bases from V and 7 bases from J, with 4 bases in between. The CDR3 consists of 10 residues. The germline gives CDR1 SNHLY, CDR2 FYNNEI. CDR3 bases: TGTGCCAGCAGTGTAGGTGAAGCTTTCTTT. The encoded protein is CASSVGEAFF.

This clone was observed a single time. DNA of the CDR3: TGTGCCAGCAGCCTCGATCTTGGTAGCTCCTACAATGAGCAGTTCTTC. This gives the protein CASSLDLGSSYNEQFF. This chain uses TRBV7-2 with TRBJ2-1; D gene uncertain. V was pared by 5 bases and J by 0 bases, with 14 bases between. Germline V gene data show CDR1 as SGHTA and CDR2 as FQGNSA. The CDR3 runs to 16 residues.

As to this clone: Other nucleotide sequences in the sample specify the same CDR3. The V call is TRBV3-1 (or the pseudogene TRBV3-2), the J call TRBJ1-5; D possibly corresponds to TRBD1 (5 bases). This CDR3 has 12 residues. V lost 1 base and J lost 7, with 5 bases in between. Germline V lookup: CDR1 LGHDT, CDR2 YNNKEL (reference sequence). The CDR3 here is CASSQGGQPQHF. The CDR3 nucleotides read TGTGCCAGCAGCCAAGGGGGCCAGCCCCAGCATTTT.

This chain uses TRBV5-1 with TRBJ1-4; perhaps TRBD1 as D (5 bases). Germline assignment: CDR1 SGHRS and CDR2 YFSETQ. The CDR3 runs 16 residues. V shed 0 bases and J shed 0 bases, with 9 bases lying between them. The CDR3 loop reads CASSLGQTATNEKLFF. The CDR3 nucleotides are TGCGCCAGCAGCTTGGGACAGACTGCAACTAATGAAAAACTGTTTTTT.

This clone was picked up a small number of times. The rearrangement joins TRBV7-9 to TRBJ1-2; 9 bases fit TRBD1. The V gene end was trimmed by 0 bases and the J gene end by 6 bases; junction bases not matched to a gene: 2. Per germline, CDR1 SEHNR and CDR2 FQNEAQ (reference sequence). This CDR3 comprises 14 residues. Written as DNA, the CDR3 is TGTGCCAGCAGCTTAGCGGACAGGGGAAATGGCTACACCTTC. Residues: CASSLADRGNGYTF.

This clone appeared a single time. The V call is TRBV5-1, the J call TRBJ1-4; 8 bases agree with TRBD1. Per the germline V gene, CDR1 is SGHRS and CDR2 is YFSETQ. V lost 3 bases and J lost 4; bases outside the gene matches: 2. This CDR3 comprises 14 residues. CDR3 loop: CASSSGQDNEKLFF. CDR3 DNA: TGCGCCAGCAGCTCGGGACAGGATAATGAAAAACTGTTTTTT.

This chain links TRBV28 with TRBJ2-1, with 7 bases that match TRBD1. The CDR3 covers 14 residues. Germline lookup yields CDR1 MDHEN and CDR2 SYDVKM. V lost 5 bases to trimming and J lost 5 bases; unmatched junction nucleotides: 6. In DNA form, the CDR3 reads TGTGCCAGCAGTCTACCGGGACAGCACAATGAGCAGTTCTTC. Translated, it gives CASSLPGQHNEQFF.

This clone showed up just a few times. V is TRBV2 and J is TRBJ2-1; the D is unclear. Germline assignment: CDR1 SNHLY and CDR2 FYNNEI. V lost 6 bases and J lost 9, with 18 bases in between. This CDR3 is built from 14 residues. The CDR3 region is CASSTGLVIGEQFF. Written as DNA, the CDR3 is TGTGCCAGCAGCACTGGCCTAGTGATAGGTGAGCAGTTCTTC.